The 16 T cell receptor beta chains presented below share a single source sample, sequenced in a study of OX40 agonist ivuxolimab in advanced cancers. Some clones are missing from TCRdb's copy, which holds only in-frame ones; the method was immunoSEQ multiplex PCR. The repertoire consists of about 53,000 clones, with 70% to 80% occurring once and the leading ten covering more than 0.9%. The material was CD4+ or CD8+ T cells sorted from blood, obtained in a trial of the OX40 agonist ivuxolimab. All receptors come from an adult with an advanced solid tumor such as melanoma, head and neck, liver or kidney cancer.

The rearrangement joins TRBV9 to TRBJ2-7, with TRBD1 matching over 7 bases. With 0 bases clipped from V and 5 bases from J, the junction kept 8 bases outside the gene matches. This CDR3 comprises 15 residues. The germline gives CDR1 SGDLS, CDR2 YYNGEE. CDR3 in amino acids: CASSVAPTGFNEQYF. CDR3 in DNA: TGTGCCAGCAGCGTAGCCCCGACAGGGTTTAACGAGCAGTACTTC.

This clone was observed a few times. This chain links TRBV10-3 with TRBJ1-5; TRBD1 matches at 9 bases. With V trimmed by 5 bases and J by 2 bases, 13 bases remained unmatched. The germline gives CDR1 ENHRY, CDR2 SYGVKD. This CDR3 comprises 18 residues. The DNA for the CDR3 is TGTGCCATCAGTTCGACCGGGACAGGGTTGGCAGGCAATCAGCCCCAGCATTTT. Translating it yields CAISSTGTGLAGNQPQHF.

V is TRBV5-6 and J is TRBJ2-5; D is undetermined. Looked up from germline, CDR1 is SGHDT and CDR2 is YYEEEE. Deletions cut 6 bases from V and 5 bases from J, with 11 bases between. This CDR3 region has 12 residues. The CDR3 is CASTIRQETQYF. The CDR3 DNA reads TGTGCCAGCACCATACGTCAGGAGACCCAGTACTTC.

The CDR3 nucleotides are TGTGCCAGCTCACCACAGGGAACTGGGGCCAACGTCCTGACTTTC. It is translated as CASSPQGTGANVLTF. The chain carries TRBV18 and TRBJ2-6; no definite D call. Germline V gene sequence: CDR1 KGHSH, CDR2 LQKENI. The CDR3 loop spans 15 amino acids. Trimming shortened V by 1 base and J by 2 bases, and 6 bases separated the two germline ends. Combining the CDR3 with reference TRBV18 and TRBJ2-6 gives the whole variable domain NAGVMQNPRHLVRRRGQEARLRCSPMKGHSHVYWYRQLPEEGLKFMVYLQKENIIDESGMPKERFSAEFPKEGPSILRIQQVVRGDSAAYFCASSPQGTGANVLTFGAGSRLTVL.

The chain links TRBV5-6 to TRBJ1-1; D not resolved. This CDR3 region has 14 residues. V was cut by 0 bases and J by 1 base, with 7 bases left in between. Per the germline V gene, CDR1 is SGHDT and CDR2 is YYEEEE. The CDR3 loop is CASSLGPKNTEAFF. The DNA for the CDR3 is TGTGCCAGCAGCTTGGGGCCGAAGAACACTGAAGCTTTCTTT.

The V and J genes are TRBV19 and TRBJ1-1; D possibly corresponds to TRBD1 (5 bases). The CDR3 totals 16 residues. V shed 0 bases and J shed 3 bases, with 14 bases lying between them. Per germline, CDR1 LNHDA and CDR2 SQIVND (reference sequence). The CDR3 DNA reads TGTGCCAGTAGTATAGAGGGGGGTTGGTTGGACACTGAAGCTTTCTTT. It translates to CASSIEGGWLDTEAFF.

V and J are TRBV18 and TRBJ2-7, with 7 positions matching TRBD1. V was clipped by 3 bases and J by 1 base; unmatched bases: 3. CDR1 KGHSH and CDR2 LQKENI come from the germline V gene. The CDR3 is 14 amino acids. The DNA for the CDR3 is TGTGCCAGCTCACCCGGGGACAGTTCCTACGAGCAGTACTTC. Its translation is CASSPGDSSYEQYF.

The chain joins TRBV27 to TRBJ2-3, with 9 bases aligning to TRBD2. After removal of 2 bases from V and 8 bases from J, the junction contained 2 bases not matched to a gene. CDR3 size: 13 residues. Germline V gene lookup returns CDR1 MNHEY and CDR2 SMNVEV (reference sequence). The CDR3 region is CASSLGREGTQYF. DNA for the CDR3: TGTGCCAGCAGTTTAGGGCGGGAGGGTACGCAGTATTTT.

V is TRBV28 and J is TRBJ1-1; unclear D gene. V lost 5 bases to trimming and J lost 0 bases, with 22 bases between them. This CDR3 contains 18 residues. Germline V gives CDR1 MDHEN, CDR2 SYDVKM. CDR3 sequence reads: CASSRFGVVGLLNTEAFF. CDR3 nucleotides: TGTGCCAGCAGTAGGTTTGGAGTGGTTGGGCTGTTGAACACTGAAGCTTTCTTT.

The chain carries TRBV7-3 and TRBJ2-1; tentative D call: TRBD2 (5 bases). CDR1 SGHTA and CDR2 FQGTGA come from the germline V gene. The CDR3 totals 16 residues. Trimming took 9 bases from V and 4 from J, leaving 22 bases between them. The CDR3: CARAPETADMYNEQFF. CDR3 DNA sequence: TGTGCCAGAGCGCCTGAAACAGCGGATATGTACAATGAGCAGTTCTTC. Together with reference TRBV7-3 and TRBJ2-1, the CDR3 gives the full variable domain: GAGVSQTPSNKVTEKGKYVELRCDPISGHTALYWYRQSLGQGPEFLIYFQGTGAADDSGLPNDRFFAVRPEGSVSTLKIQRTERGDSAVYLCARAPETADMYNEQFFGPGTRLTVL.

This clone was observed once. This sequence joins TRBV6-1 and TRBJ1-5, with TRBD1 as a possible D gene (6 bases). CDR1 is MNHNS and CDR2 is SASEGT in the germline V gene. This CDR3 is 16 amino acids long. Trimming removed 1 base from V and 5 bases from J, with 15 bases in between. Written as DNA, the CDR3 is TGTGCCAGCAGTGAAGGGTCGGGGGCCCTACATCAGCCCCAGCATTTT. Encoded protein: CASSEGSGALHQPQHF.

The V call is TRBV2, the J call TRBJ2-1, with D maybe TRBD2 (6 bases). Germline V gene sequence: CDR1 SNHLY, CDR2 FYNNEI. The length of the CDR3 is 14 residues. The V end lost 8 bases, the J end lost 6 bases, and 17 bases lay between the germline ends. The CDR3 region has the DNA TGTGCCAGCGGGGGACTTCGCGGTGGCAATGAGCAGTTCTTC. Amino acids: CASGGLRGGNEQFF. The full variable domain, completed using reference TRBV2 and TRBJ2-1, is EPEVTQTPSHQVTQMGQEVILRCVPISNHLYFYWYRQILGQKVEFLVSFYNNEISEKSEIFDDQFSVERPDGSNFTLKIRSTKLEDSAMYFCASGGLRGGNEQFFGPGTRLTVL.

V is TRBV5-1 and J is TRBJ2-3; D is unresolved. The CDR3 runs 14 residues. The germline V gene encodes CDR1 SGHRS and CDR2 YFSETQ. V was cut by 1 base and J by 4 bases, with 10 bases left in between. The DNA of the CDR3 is TGCGCCAGCAGCTTGTCTCGGTACGCAGATACGCAGTATTTT. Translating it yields CASSLSRYADTQYF.

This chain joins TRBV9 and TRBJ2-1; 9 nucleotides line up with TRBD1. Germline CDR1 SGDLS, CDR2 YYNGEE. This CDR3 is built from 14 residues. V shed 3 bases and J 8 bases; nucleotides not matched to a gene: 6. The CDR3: CASSAWDRDDEQFF. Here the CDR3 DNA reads TGTGCCAGCAGCGCCTGGGACAGGGATGATGAGCAGTTCTTC.

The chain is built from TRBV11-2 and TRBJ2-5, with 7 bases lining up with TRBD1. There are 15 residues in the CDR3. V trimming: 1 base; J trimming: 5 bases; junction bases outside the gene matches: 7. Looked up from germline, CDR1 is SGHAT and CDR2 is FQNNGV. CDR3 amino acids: CASSLGQGTWETQYF. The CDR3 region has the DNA TGTGCCAGCAGCTTAGGACAGGGTACGTGGGAGACCCAGTACTTC. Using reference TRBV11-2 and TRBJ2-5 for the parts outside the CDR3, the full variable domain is EAGVAQSPRYKIIEKRQSVAFWCNPISGHATLYWYQQILGQGPKLLIQFQNNGVVDDSQLPKDRFSAERLKGVDSTLKIQPAKLEDSAVYLCASSLGQGTWETQYFGPGTRLLVL.

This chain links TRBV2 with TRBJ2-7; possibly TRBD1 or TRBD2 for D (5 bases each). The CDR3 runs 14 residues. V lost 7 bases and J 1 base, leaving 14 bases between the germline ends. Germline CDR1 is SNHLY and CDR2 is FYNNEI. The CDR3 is CASKGTTLSYEQYF. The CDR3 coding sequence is TGTGCCAGCAAGGGGACGACCCTTTCCTACGAGCAGTACTTC. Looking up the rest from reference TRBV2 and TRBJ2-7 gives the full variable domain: EPEVTQTPSHQVTQMGQEVILRCVPISNHLYFYWYRQILGQKVEFLVSFYNNEISEKSEIFDDQFSVERPDGSNFTLKIRSTKLEDSAMYFCASKGTTLSYEQYFGPGTRLTVT.